These 6 T cell receptor beta chains came from one sample sequenced in a study of T cell responses to AZD1222 COVID-19 vaccine. Repertoires were generated with immunoSEQ multiplex PCR, while TCRdb's copy carries only in-frame clones and drops some. The sample shows 95,000 to 110,000 clones, 92% of them seen only once. The input for sequencing was peripheral blood, taken 28 days after the second AZD1222 dose. Receptor source: an adult who received the AZD1222 COVID-19 vaccine.

This clone was seen a single time. The V gene is TRBV6-5, the J gene TRBJ1-1, with D maybe TRBD1 (5 bases). This CDR3 comprises 12 residues. V was trimmed by 6 bases and J by 6 bases, leaving 11 bases between them. Per the germline V gene, CDR1 is MNHEY and CDR2 is SVGAGI. Here the CDR3 reads CASRGLKAEAFF. CDR3 DNA: TGTGCCAGCAGGGGGCTGAAGGCTGAAGCTTTCTTT.

V and J are TRBV9 and TRBJ1-3, with a possible D match to TRBD1 (5 bases). The V gene lost 4 bases and the J gene lost 2 bases, with 16 bases spanning the gap. Germline assignment: CDR1 SGDLS and CDR2 YYNGEE. The CDR3 is 16 amino acids. The chain's CDR3 is CASSLRDGPPGNTIYF. The CDR3 region has the DNA TGTGCCAGCAGCCTACGGGACGGTCCTCCTGGAAACACCATATATTTT.

J is TRBJ2-3 and V is TRBV4-1; D is possibly TRBD1 (6 bases). This CDR3 region has 16 residues. CDR1 is MGHRA and CDR2 is YSYEKL in the germline V gene. Trimming removed 4 bases from V and 3 bases from J, with 17 bases in between. This chain's CDR3 is CASSRAEAGTTDTQYF. CDR3 coding DNA: TGCGCCAGCAGCCGGGCCGAGGCAGGGACAACAGATACGCAGTATTTT.

The CDR3 reads CASSFRTGGDQPQHF. The CDR3 DNA reads TGTGCCAGCAGCTTCCGGACAGGGGGCGACCAGCCCCAGCATTTT. The chain recombines TRBV7-2 with TRBJ1-5; TRBD1 aligns across 11 bases. V lost 3 bases and J lost 7; bases outside the gene matches: 5. Germline lookup yields CDR1 SGHTA and CDR2 FQGNSA. CDR3 size: 15 residues.

CDR3 sequence reads: CASSPFGLGEGEQYF. CDR3 coding DNA: TGTGCCAGCTCACCATTCGGTCTTGGCGAAGGCGAGCAGTACTTC. This sequence joins TRBV18 and TRBJ2-7; D unresolved. The germline CDR1 and CDR2 sequences are KGHSH and LQKENI. V lost 2 bases and J 6 bases, leaving 17 bases between the germline ends. This CDR3 is built from 15 residues.

The V gene is TRBV30, the J gene TRBJ1-1, with D uncertain. This CDR3 spans 13 amino acids. V was clipped by 3 bases and J by 4 bases, with 12 bases between them. Germline V gene sequence: CDR1 GTSNPN, CDR2 SVGIG (reference sequence). CDR3 region: CAWRPDVGTEAFF. CDR3 bases: TGTGCCTGGAGGCCTGACGTCGGCACTGAAGCTTTCTTT.